The following is a T cell receptor (beta chain) sequence with its context. Its target is unknown. The data were obtained in a study of identical twins. Germline V gene lookup returns CDR1 MNHEY and CDR2 SVGAGI. The CDR3 extends over 16 amino acids. V was pared by 1 base and J by 7 bases, with 11 bases of the junction left unmatched. TCRdb reprocessed the 5' RACE reads via MiXCR and lists one record per CDR3 protein. There are hundreds of thousands of distinct CDR3 sequences in the sample; around 20% occur only once, and around 4.4% lies in the top ten. Findings of the study overall: Carriage of fewer insertions was seen in abundant cord blood beta clonotypes, whereas memory repertoires showed none.

The sample was also linked to a second study, of T cells expressing NK-cell markers.

Sequenced material: PBMCs. This receptor was taken from a woman between 18 and 29 years old in good health. The V call is TRBV6-5, the J call TRBJ1-1; TRBD1 matches 8 bases. The CDR3 sequence is CASSYYPGQAIFEAFF. The CDR3 DNA is TGTGCCAGCAGTTACTACCCGGGACAGGCCATATTTGAAGCTTTCTTT.